The TCR beta chain under discussion was sequenced for a study of cytomegalovirus exposure and HLA in healthy donors. Study in general: Genotyping of roughly 400 donors showed that 65% to 90% belonged to the Caucasian-associated ancestry cluster. General study results and limits: When analyzed later, a missense DCLRE1C variant was found to be linked to TCR beta V- and J-gene trimming.

A multiplex PCR was run with 60 Vbeta primers and 13 Jbeta primers. Profiling relied on immunoSEQ multiplex PCR, and the TCRdb table lists in-frame clones only, not all of them. The sample has roughly 150,000 clones, 73% seen once; the top ten hold 1.5% to 2%. As to this clone: Its antigen is not identified.

The CDR3 consists of 13 residues. The germline gives CDR1 GTSNPN, CDR2 SVGIG (reference sequence). V was clipped by 1 base and J by 6 bases, with 12 bases between them. Nominally healthy donors were sampled, though unrecorded immune exposures were likely. The clonotype originates from a woman aged 18-30 years in good health and CMV-seronegative. Sequencing used PBMCs. This chain joins TRBV30 and TRBJ1-1, with D maybe TRBD1 (5 bases). Here the CDR3 DNA reads TGTGCCTGGAGTGAGGGGCCAGGAGCTGAAGCTTTCTTT. Protein: CAWSEGPGAEAFF.